What follows describes a single T cell receptor beta chain. The data stem from a study of identifying expanded T cells in peripheral blood. TCRdb's table, derived via immunoSEQ multiplex PCR, lists solely in-frame clones and lacks some. The sample consists of tens of thousands of clones, approximately 82% of them appearing once. Collection occurred without any documented infections or immune events in donors. Germline V lookup: CDR1 SGHNT, CDR2 YENEEA. Trimming at V came to 5 bases and at J to 4 bases, leaving 9 bases not matched to a gene. The CDR3 is made up of 16 amino acids. Sequencing was carried out using blood. The chain combines TRBV11-3 with TRBJ2-2; 8 nucleotides align to TRBD2. The TCR originated in a person aged 18 to 75 in good health. The CDR3 DNA is TGTGCCAGCAGCGTTACCGGGACTAGGGTCACCGGGGAGCTGTTTTTT. This encodes CASSVTGTRVTGELFF.